What follows are 30 T cell receptor beta chains derived from one specimen sequenced in a study of response to subunit inactivated influenza vaccine. TCRdb itself ran the RT-PCR reads through MiXCR, one entry per CDR3 protein. The data show roughly 180,000 distinct CDR3 sequences, about 10% seen once. The sequenced sample was non-naive T cells sorted from PBMCs, obtained on the day of vaccination. The receptor source for this set is a man aged 50-60 years who received an inactivated influenza vaccine.

The chain joins TRBV7-2 to TRBJ2-5; D is undetermined. This CDR3 region has 15 residues. CDR1 and CDR2 (germline): SGHTA, FQGNSA. V lost 5 bases, J lost 5 bases, and 18 bases lay in between. CDR3 DNA: TGTGCCAGCAGCCCCTTCCGGGCGGCCGGGGAGACCCAGTACTTC. Its translation: CASSPFRAAGETQYF.

The table lists this clonotype with a few counts. This rearrangement joins TRBV2 to TRBJ1-5; a possible D gene is TRBD1 (5 bases). The CDR3 is 14 residues long. Germline values: CDR1 SNHLY, CDR2 FYNNEI. Trimming shortened V by 6 bases and J by 5 bases, and 14 bases separated the two germline ends. The CDR3 loop is CASRAGRMDQPQHF. CDR3 sequence (DNA): TGTGCCAGCAGAGCAGGGCGAATGGATCAGCCCCAGCATTTT.

This clonotype was seen many times. This rearrangement joins TRBV29-1 to TRBJ2-7; 8 nucleotides align to TRBD1. Germline V gives CDR1 SQVTM, CDR2 ANQGSEA. The CDR3 spans 12 residues. Trimming at V came to 4 bases and at J to 6 bases, leaving 5 bases not matched to a gene. The CDR3 region has the DNA TGCAGCGTTGCGGACAGGGTAGCCGAGCAGTACTTC. Translated, it gives CSVADRVAEQYF.

At least ten counts were recorded for this clonotype. The genes are TRBV6-1 and TRBJ2-3; weak D call: TRBD1 (8 bases). This CDR3 contains 15 residues. With 5 bases removed from V and 2 bases from J, the gap between germline ends came to 14 bases. Germline V gene sequence: CDR1 MNHNS, CDR2 SASEGT. As DNA, the CDR3 is TGTGCCAGCAGTCCACAGGGGGGGTACACAGATACGCAGTATTTT. It translates to CASSPQGGYTDTQYF.

This clonotype has a count of ten or more. A junction end diverges from the germline sequence, so it may reflect a read error. V gene TRBV4-3 combines with J gene TRBJ1-1; D is unclear. Germline-derived CDR1 and CDR2 are LGHNA and YSLEER. The CDR3 is made up of 13 amino acids. CDR3 residues: CASSQDLRTEAFF. As DNA, the CDR3 is TGTGCCAGCAGCCAAGATCTTAGGACTGAAGCTTTCTTT.

This clonotype occurred a few times. The chain carries TRBV19 and TRBJ2-1; 7 bases match TRBD2. CDR3 size: 14 residues. The ends lost 6 bases at V and 4 bases at J; junction bases unmatched: 6. Germline CDR1 and CDR2: LNHDA and SQIVND (reference sequence). CDR3 sequence: CASSNGLGYNEQFF. In DNA form, the CDR3 reads TGTGCCAGTAGCAACGGACTAGGATACAATGAGCAGTTCTTC.

The rearrangement uses TRBV3-1 and TRBJ1-6, with TRBD1 matching over 9 bases. Germline CDR1 reads LGHDT; CDR2 reads YNNKEL (reference sequence). V gave up 6 bases and J gave up 9 bases; unmatched junction bases: 9. CDR3 length: 15 amino acids. This CDR3 reads CASRSTGGRVSPLHF. In DNA form, the CDR3 reads TGTGCCAGCAGATCAACAGGGGGCAGGGTTTCACCCCTCCACTTT.

The rearrangement links TRBV27 to TRBJ2-3; D is uncertain. Deletions cut 6 bases from V and 3 bases from J, with 13 bases between. Germline-derived CDR1 and CDR2 are MNHEY and SMNVEV (reference sequence). This CDR3 has 14 residues. The CDR3 loop is CASSNSWATDTQYF. The DNA for the CDR3 is TGTGCCAGCAGCAACAGTTGGGCGACAGATACGCAGTATTTT.

A remark on this clonotype: This may arise from a read error, as a much more abundant clone is one base away. V and J are TRBV6-5 and TRBJ2-7; 9 nucleotides align to TRBD2. This CDR3 is built from 16 residues. Germline lookup yields CDR1 MNHEY and CDR2 SVGAGI. V lost 2 bases to trimming and J lost 5 bases; unmatched junction nucleotides: 10. The CDR3 is CASSYQAGGQRDEQYF. CDR3 sequence (DNA): TGTGCCAGCAGTTACCAAGCGGGAGGACAACGGGACGAGCAGTACTTC.

The rearrangement uses TRBV1 and TRBJ1-5. TRBV1 is a known pseudogene. This CDR3 has 14 residues. The CDR3 DNA follows: TGTCATCTTGGGGGACTGTGTAGCAATCAGCCCCAGCATTTT. Residues: CHLGGLCSNQPQHF.

CDR3 residues: CASSQALAGGRGEQFF. Written as DNA, the CDR3 is TGCGCCAGCAGCCAAGCGCTAGCGGGGGGTCGTGGTGAGCAGTTCTTC. The genes are TRBV4-1 and TRBJ2-1, with 11 bases matching TRBD2. CDR1 is MGHRA, CDR2 YSYEKL, per germline. With 1 base clipped from V and 9 bases from J, the junction kept 8 bases outside the gene matches. CDR3 length: 16 amino acids.

This clonotype was seen more than once but under ten times. This chain links TRBV19 with TRBJ1-4; D is perhaps TRBD1 (6 bases). Germline V gene lookup returns CDR1 LNHDA and CDR2 SQIVND (reference sequence). V was trimmed by 5 bases and J by 6 bases, leaving 16 bases between them. This CDR3 comprises 15 residues. CDR3 region: CASSPGQLEDEKLFF. DNA for the CDR3: TGTGCCAGTAGTCCCGGACAGCTGGAGGATGAAAAACTGTTTTTT.

In this sample, this clonotype turned up many times. This rearrangement joins TRBV6-1 to TRBJ1-5, with 8 bases matching TRBD1. The ends lost 1 base at V and 7 bases at J; junction bases unmatched: 3. Germline CDR1 and CDR2: MNHNS and SASEGT. The length of the CDR3 is 14 residues. CDR3 nucleotide sequence: TGTGCCAGCAGTGAAGGGACAGGGCGGCAGCCCCAGCATTTT. This sequence encodes CASSEGTGRQPQHF.

This clonotype came up many times. The chain joins TRBV6-1 to TRBJ1-3; weak D call: TRBD1 (6 bases). The CDR3 consists of 15 residues. CDR1 and CDR2 (germline): MNHNS, SASEGT. Trimming pared 6 bases from V and 0 bases from J, leaving 12 bases between. CDR3 loop: CASSHRDTSGNTIYF. The CDR3 region has the DNA TGTGCCAGCAGCCACCGGGACACCTCTGGAAACACCATATATTTT.

V gene TRBV7-9 combines with J gene TRBJ1-5; D is possibly TRBD1 (6 bases). Germline V CDR1 and CDR2: SEHNR, FQNEAQ (reference sequence). This CDR3 has 16 residues. Trimming left V 5 bases short and J 3 bases short, with 17 bases between. The CDR3 DNA follows: TGTGCCAGCAGCCTGGGGGGGGCTCTTGACAATCAGCCCCAGCATTTT. It codes for CASSLGGALDNQPQHF.

This clonotype was detected a few times. The chain combines TRBV6-1 with TRBJ2-5, with unresolved D. Germline CDR1 is MNHNS and CDR2 is SASEGT. The V gene lost 2 bases and the J gene lost 2 bases, with 12 bases spanning the gap. The CDR3 runs to 15 residues. The CDR3 reads CASSEFDLLQETQYF. CDR3 sequence (DNA): TGTGCCAGCAGTGAATTCGACCTTCTACAAGAGACCCAGTACTTC.

This clonotype was picked up a small number of times. The V call is TRBV20-1, the J call TRBJ1-6; the D is unclear. Trimming left V 3 bases short and J 0 bases short, with 9 bases between. CDR3 size: 15 residues. The germline V gene has CDR1 DFQATT and CDR2 SNEGSKA (reference sequence). This chain's CDR3 is CSARAMSSYNSPLHF. The CDR3 region has the DNA TGCAGTGCTAGGGCGATGAGCTCCTATAATTCACCCCTCCACTTT.

The chain uses TRBV30 and TRBJ2-3; D not resolved. The germline gives CDR1 GTSNPN, CDR2 SVGIG (reference sequence). The CDR3 spans 12 residues. V was clipped by 3 bases and J by 5 bases, with 9 bases between them. Written as DNA, the CDR3 is TGTGCCTGGAGCTATATGGGAGATACGCAGTATTTT. It specifies CAWSYMGDTQYF.

The gene calls are TRBV6-2 or TRBV6-3 and TRBJ2-4; 7 bases are shared with TRBD1. Germline CDR1 reads MNHEY; CDR2 reads SVGEGT. This CDR3 spans 17 amino acids. With V trimmed by 3 bases and J by 1 base, 9 bases remained unmatched. The chain's CDR3 is CASSYSLDRVAKNIQYF. CDR3 nucleotides: TGTGCCAGCAGTTATTCCCTCGACAGGGTTGCCAAAAACATTCAGTACTTC.

The chain is built from TRBV3-1 and TRBJ2-1; 7 bases are a match to TRBD2. The CDR3 runs 15 residues. Germline values: CDR1 LGHDT, CDR2 YNNKEL (reference sequence). V trimming: 1 base; J trimming: 4 bases; junction bases outside the gene matches: 4. The CDR3 sequence: CASSQGSGNYNEQFF. The CDR3 bases are TGTGCCAGCAGCCAAGGCAGCGGGAATTACAATGAGCAGTTCTTC.

The chain has TRBV5-1 and TRBJ1-3; D is perhaps TRBD1 (6 bases). Trimming stripped 0 bases from V and 6 bases from J, with 10 bases between. Per the germline V gene, CDR1 is SGHRS and CDR2 is YFSETQ. The CDR3 has 14 amino acids. The CDR3 DNA reads TGCGCCAGCAGCTTGGGGAACAGGGAAAACACCATATATTTT. This translates into CASSLGNRENTIYF.

The V gene is TRBV2, the J gene TRBJ2-7; 10 nucleotides agree with TRBD2. This CDR3 region has 15 residues. Germline trimming cut 3 bases from V and 3 bases from J; bases unmatched to any gene: 5. Germline CDR1 SNHLY, CDR2 FYNNEI. For the CDR3, the DNA is TGTGCCAGCAGTGAGTCCGGGACTAGCGTCTACGAGCAGTACTTC. Its protein is CASSESGTSVYEQYF.

This clonotype showed up just a few times. This chain links TRBV7-2 with TRBJ2-3; D call uncertain. Germline CDR1 SGHTA, CDR2 FQGNSA. This CDR3 contains 12 residues. The V gene lost 5 bases and the J gene lost 7 bases, with 10 bases spanning the gap. The CDR3 loop reads CASSQDSYTQYF. The CDR3 DNA sequence: TGTGCCAGCAGCCAGGATTCCTATACGCAGTATTTT.

As regards this clonotype: Being one base from a much bigger clone, this may be a read error. The chain uses TRBV5-1 and TRBJ2-7, with 7 bases matching TRBD1. The CDR3 consists of 16 residues. The V segment lost 0 bases and the J segment 3 bases; nucleotides outside the gene matches: 9. Looked up from germline, CDR1 is SGHRS and CDR2 is YFSETQ. CDR3 bases: TGCGCCAGCAGCTTGGCCGTTGGGACAGAGGGCTACGAGCAGTACTTC. Translated: CASSLAVGTEGYEQYF.

Ten or more counts support this clonotype. V usage is TRBV11-2 and J usage is TRBJ2-7; D gene ambiguous. The CDR3 contains 18 residues. Trimming removed 5 bases at V and 4 bases at J, with 27 bases between. Per the germline V gene, CDR1 is SGHAT and CDR2 is FQNNGV. The chain's CDR3 is CASSRRAGPGPVPYEQYF. The CDR3 bases are TGTGCCAGCAGCCGAAGGGCCGGCCCGGGTCCAGTACCATACGAGCAGTACTTC.

The chain couples TRBV18 to TRBJ2-6; D call uncertain. The CDR3 length is 16 residues. V was clipped by 2 bases and J by 0 bases, with 8 bases between them. Germline lookup yields CDR1 KGHSH and CDR2 LQKENI. The CDR3 spells CASSPSLSSGANVLTF. The CDR3 DNA is TGTGCCAGCTCACCATCTCTCTCCTCTGGGGCCAACGTCCTGACTTTC.

This clonotype has a count of ten or more. The chain carries TRBV27 and TRBJ2-4, with D unresolved. This CDR3 is built from 13 residues. The V and J ends lost 4 bases and 0 bases respectively, with 4 bases between them. CDR1 MNHEY and CDR2 SMNVEV come from the germline V gene (reference sequence). The CDR3 loop reads CASSSLAKNIQYF. The CDR3 coding sequence is TGTGCCAGCAGTTCTCTAGCCAAAAACATTCAGTACTTC.

This clonotype was seen repeatedly, ten times or more. V and J are TRBV11-1 and TRBJ2-1, with 7 bases identical to TRBD2. This CDR3 region has 18 residues. Germline CDR1 is SGHAT and CDR2 is FQDESV (reference sequence). With V trimmed by 3 bases and J by 3 bases, 14 bases remained unmatched. CDR3 DNA sequence: TGTGCCAGCAGCTTGGAAAGATGGGCGGGGGTCCGCTACAATGAGCAGTTCTTC. Protein product: CASSLERWAGVRYNEQFF.

The CDR3 DNA is TGTGCCAGCAGCCATGACACAAACTATGGCTACACCTTC. It is translated as CASSHDTNYGYTF. The chain combines TRBV7-9 with TRBJ1-2; D is unresolved. With 5 bases removed from V and 2 bases from J, the gap between germline ends came to 9 bases. The CDR3 loop spans 13 amino acids. Germline CDR1 SEHNR, CDR2 FQNEAQ (reference sequence). Variable domain in full (rest from reference TRBV7-9 and TRBJ1-2): DTGVSQNPRHKITKRGQNVTFRCDPISEHNRLYWYRQTLGQGPEFLTYFQNEAQLEKSRLLSDRFSAERPKGSFSTLEIQRTEQGDSAMYLCASSHDTNYGYTFGSGTRLTVV.

This clonotype has a handful of counts. One junction end disagrees with the germline gene, perhaps due to a read error. The chain joins TRBV20-1 to TRBJ2-3, with 8 bases matching TRBD2. The CDR3 totals 15 residues. Germline CDR1 DFQATT, CDR2 SNEGSKA (reference sequence). The DNA of the CDR3 is TGCAGTGCCGCCAGGGCGGGAGGCAGCACCGATACGCAGTATTTT. Translated, it gives CSAARAGGSTDTQYF.